This T cell receptor (beta chain) emerged from a study of T cells in Graves' hyperthyroidism and ophthalmopathy (dated 2019 in TCRdb). Some background on the complete study: Peripheral blood samples were taken at the time of initial diagnosis, prior to any treatment. To identify distinguishing TCR V-J signatures, a discovery cohort of roughly 100 patients was used, comprising some 45 with Graves' ophthalmopathy and roughly 60 with stable Graves' hyperthyroidism. Prospective prediction of ophthalmopathy was tested in an independent validation cohort of approximately 19 hyperthyroidism patients and approximately 17 patients who later progressed to ophthalmopathy. For training and testing, the 100 or so patients in the discovery cohort were randomly divided in a 7:3 ratio. In addition, the study compared T-cell repertoires in thyroid tissue and in blood from six Graves' hyperthyroidism patients. After sampling, hyperthyroidism patients received methimazole starting at 30 mg daily, and ophthalmopathy patients received high-dose intravenous methylprednisolone. The paper reports TCR Vbeta CDR3 sequencing of over 130 peripheral blood samples: approximately 43 ophthalmopathy, about 75 hyperthyroidism and around 17 progressor patients. Overall results and qualifications from the work: Most expanded thyroid clonotypes (frequency above 0.001) were also found in blood, which suggests that blood repertoires may mirror thyroid immune responses. Ophthalmopathy was separated from stable hyperthyroidism by a 13 V-J signature model, with approximately 85% sensitivity and roughly 81% specificity obtained in cross-validation and 80%/75% obtained in testing. In validation, progression to ophthalmopathy was predicted by the model with roughly 69% sensitivity and roughly 76% specificity, a median of approximately 6.5 months before onset. Sample size was not statistically predetermined, and investigators were not blinded to group allocation.

Concerning this clonotype: The target of this receptor is not known. The record has no base qualities; no much larger clone is one base away.

Ophthalmopathy patients had moderately to severely active disease, Clinical Activity Score of at least 3, NOSPECS grade of at least 4, and duration under 3 months. Exclusion was applied to patients with uncontrolled infections, other autoimmune diseases, pregnancy or lactation. Diagnoses were established on the basis of clinical symptoms, serum thyroxine and TRAb, thyroid ultrasound, and orbital computed tomography. PBMCs were isolated from about 9.2 ml of fresh peripheral blood by Ficoll-Paque density gradient centrifugation. Trizol reagent was used to extract total RNA, and RNA quality was then checked on an Agilent 2100 Bioanalyzer. Between the V and J ends, shortened by 0 bases and 4 bases respectively, the junction contains 13 bases. CDR1 and CDR2 are drawn from the germline V gene: SGHTA, FQGTGA. The CDR3 sequence holds 17 residues, the cysteine and phenylalanine included. The CDR3 DNA has 51 bases and is translated from base 1.

The TCR beta CDR3 regions were amplified from RNA transcripts. The TCR CDR3 was subjected to a first round of RT-PCR using the HTBI primer set and the Qiagen OneStep RT-PCR kit. Libraries were constructed in a second round of multiplex PCR, after which size selection and purification were performed. Libraries were sequenced paired-end with 100 bp reads on an Illumina HiSeq2000. Under the source paper's analysis protocol: SOAPnuke was used to process the raw data, removing reads that contained adapters or uncalled bases, had a mean Phred below 15, or lacked an exact match to the constant primer or identifier. High-quality paired reads were merged with COPE v1.2.5, and unique nucleotide sequences were defined as clonotypes. Clonotypes were aligned to IMGT TRBV, TRBD and TRBJ reference segments using MiTCR v1.1. Only V-J combinations with frequency above 0.0001, covering 99% to 99.2% of repertoires, were analysed. The TCS score was defined as F50 (clonal expansion) divided by E x V (chaos), with BLOSUM62-based TCRdist calculated between CDR3 peptides within each V-J. Welch's t-statistics and random forest reduced around 520 V-J features to 13, which were used in a naive Bayes classifier (R e1071). TCRdb cleaned the public reads at Q25 with fastp, built clones with MiXCR and kept in-frame beta chains. Duplicate CDR3 protein sequences are folded into a single record with the most common DNA and genes. The V and J calls and clone size come from TCRdb's table, not from the authors' own analysis. This sample is represented by about 640,000 distinct CDR3 sequences; around 21% of them were singletons. The top ten constitute approximately 30% of the sample.

The chain links TRBV7-3 with TRBJ2-6; no D segment can be confidently identified. The clonotype originates from a man aged 25 to 40 with Graves' ophthalmopathy. The specimen sequenced was blood. Read as DNA, the sequence is TGTGCCAGCAGCTTAACCGTGGGCTTGGGCGGGGCCAACGTCCTGACTTTC. This gives the protein CASSLTVGLGGANVLTF.